The clone carrying this T cell receptor beta chain was seen only a few times. What it recognizes is unknown. The data were taken from a study of blood T cells in healthy people across ages. Study conclusions and caveats: PBMCs went unsorted, and a conclusive naive versus antigen-experienced comparison was therefore prevented. Expanded clonotype changes were possibly confounded by unknown donor CMV status.

The authors ran a second PCR of about 6 to 12 cycles using a sample-barcoded 5' primer and a J-beta primer mix. Each cDNA molecule, via a template-switch adaptor with 12 random nucleotides, was tagged. From the 5' RACE reads, TCRdb called clonotypes with MiXCR, one entry per CDR3 protein. The data show just under 550,000 distinct CDR3 sequences, 24% seen once. Germline V lookup: CDR1 LNHNV, CDR2 YYDKDF (reference sequence). The V and J ends lost 1 base and 6 bases respectively, with 22 bases between them. The CDR3 has 18 amino acids. This same sample was also taken into another study, of T cells of mothers and their children.

The clonotype originates from a boy between 5 and 17 years old in good health. Sequencing input: blood. The chain combines TRBV15 with TRBJ2-4; possible D gene TRBD1, 6 bases. In DNA form, the CDR3 reads TGTGCCACCAGCAGAGCCGCGATGGGGGCTGGTTTGGTAAACATTCAGTACTTC. It translates to CATSRAAMGAGLVNIQYF.